This T cell receptor beta chain originates from a study of blood T cells in healthy people across ages (dated by TCRdb to about 2015). At the level of the whole study: Template switching captured roughly one uniquely barcoded TCR beta cDNA molecule per two T cells in model experiments. The study measured age-related changes in TCR beta repertoire diversity using deep sequencing normalized with unique cDNA molecular identifiers. Four age groups were formed from the donors: young (average approximately 15 years), middle-aged (just under 40), aged (over 55) and long-lived (about 75). Using the same blood draw, the study looked at two additional independent replicas of 1 million unique cDNA reads for two donors, one aged 18 to 29 and the other aged 80 or older. To avoid experimental bias, donors of different ages were distributed randomly across sequencing lanes. What the authors observed across the whole study: Conclusive comparison of naive and antigen-experienced compartments was prevented by the profiling of bulk unsorted PBMCs. Estimates of total diversity from one million sequenced T cells were regarded as lower bounds and underestimates. Compared with the aged group, the long-lived group had more naive CD4+ T cells, fewer expanded clones and increased TCR diversity, suggesting age selection. Observed TCR beta diversity per million T cells fell roughly linearly with age, and a significant reduction was already apparent by age around 40. The percentage of naive T cells measured by flow cytometry correlated strongly with observed TCR beta diversity. Because the CMV infection status of the donors was unknown, age-related changes in expanded clonotypes may potentially have been confounded.

Donors were around 37 systemically healthy Caucasian individuals from Russia aged roughly 6 to 90 years. Approximately 10 milliliters of peripheral blood were collected from each donor into EDTA-treated Vacutainer tubes. Ficoll-Paque density-gradient centrifugation was used to isolate PBMCs, with at least 6.5 million per sample. Trizol reagent was used to extract total RNA from the PBMCs, yielding at least 6 micrograms per sample. The percentages of naive CD45RAhigh/CD27high T cells were determined by flow cytometry on a PBMC aliquot from every donor. A remark on this clonotype: Its antigen remains unidentified. There are no base qualities to consult, and no much larger clone falls within one base.

The library was produced with 5' RACE. These reads were obtained on an Illumina HiSeq 2500. A second PCR of roughly 6 to 11 cycles was performed with a sample-barcoded 5' primer and a J-beta primer mix. A unique molecular identifier was introduced onto each TCR beta cDNA molecule by a template-switch 5' adaptor carrying 12 random nucleotides. Each sample yielded at least 2.5 million CDR3-containing paired-end reads. First-strand cDNA was synthesized from all RNA with the Mint cDNA synthesis kit, primed by a TRBC-specific oligonucleotide. All cDNA was treated with uracil-DNA glycosylase and then went through a first 18-cycle PCR with the universal primers M1SS and BC2_uni_R. The paper's processing steps were these. Each sample was normalized by randomly selecting 1 million high-quality reads, each carrying a distinct molecular identifier. Reads sharing molecular identifiers were discarded rather than binned into consensus sequences. MiTCR, set to a Q25 quality threshold and the strictest error-elimination algorithm, was used for CDR3 identification, clonotype clustering and error correction. A nonparametric unseen species model with Euler transformation was used to estimate a lower bound on total TCR beta diversity. TCRdb trimmed the raw reads at Q25, called clones with MiXCR and kept productive beta chains. Identical CDR3 protein sequences are pooled into one entry, listed with their most common genes and DNA. Here the V and J calls rest on TCRdb's processing, not on the authors' analysis. Within this sample are nearly 1 million distinct CDR3 sequences, with about 51% of them counted one time only. About 22% of the sample is held by the ten biggest clonotypes.

The TCR comes from a woman aged 55-69 years in good health. Sample: blood.

The DNA sequence reads TGTGCCACCAGCAGAGGACAGGGGCGAACCTACGAGCAGTACTTC. This encodes CATSRGQGRTYEQYF. The V gene is TRBV15 and the J gene is TRBJ2-5; 8 of the junction bases match TRBD1. The better agreement between TRBJ2-7 and the DNA end casts doubt on the J call. The germline V gene (reference sequence) provides CDR1 LNHNV and CDR2 YYDKDF. From the cysteine through the phenylalanine, the CDR3 covers 15 amino acids. Only CDR3 DNA remains: 45 bases, in frame from the first base.